This is a list of T cell receptor beta chains from one sample in a study of long-term antiretroviral therapy in people with HIV. TCRdb's table, derived via immunoSEQ multiplex PCR, lists solely in-frame clones and lacks some. This table holds over 25,000 clones, 95% to 96% found once. Material: unsorted PBMCs, obtained around 6.6 years after starting antiretroviral therapy. These receptors were taken from a young man with HIV. CDR3s include the opening cysteine and the closing phenylalanine or tryptophan. Fields, in order: D gene, J gene, CDR3 length, V gene, clone size, CDR3 DNA, CDR3 protein. D genes are given only for firm matches. The listing skips clone size in some rows; elsewhere it reads once, few, many or a size class.

-	TRBJ1-5	12	TRBV6-6	-	TGTGCCAGCAGTTACCGACCTCAGCCCCAGCATTTT	CASSYRPQPQHF
TRBD1	TRBJ2-7	12	TRBV29-1	-	TGCAGCGTCAAGGACAGGGAGTACGAGCAGTACTTC	CSVKDREYEQYF
-	TRBJ1-5	14	TRBV19	-	TGTGCCAGTAGTATTGATCATGAACCTCAGCCCCAGCATTTT	CASSIDHEPQPQHF
-	TRBJ2-3	14	TRBV13	once	TGTGCCAGCAGCCCAGGTAGTGACAGTGATACGCAGTATTTT	CASSPGSDSDTQYF
TRBD2	TRBJ2-1	17	TRBV13	-	TGTGCCAGCAGCCAGACACCGGGACTAGCGGTTAACAATGAGCAGTTCTTC	CASSQTPGLAVNNEQFF
-	TRBJ2-7	15	TRBV5-1	-	TGCGCCAGGGTACCCTCGACCGTACGGAGGTACGAGCAGTACTTC	CARVPSTVRRYEQYF
TRBD2	TRBJ2-1	16	TRBV10-3	-	TGTGCCATCAGTGAGCCGCCGGCTAGCGGGAGTGGTGAGCAGTTCTTC	CAISEPPASGSGEQFF
-	TRBJ2-7	16	TRBV11-2	-	TGTGCCAGCAGACCCCCGGCCAGGGGAAAGGTCCACGAGCAGTACTTC	CASRPPARGKVHEQYF
-	TRBJ2-1	16	TRBV11-2	-	TGTGCCAGCAGCTTCAAGACTCCCGATCGGGACAATGAGCAGTTCTTC	CASSFKTPDRDNEQFF
TRBD1	TRBJ1-5	18	TRBV19	-	TGTGCCAGTAGTATAGTATTGGGCAGGGGGTTCTCTTCTCAGCCCCAGCATTTT	CASSIVLGRGFSSQPQHF
-	TRBJ2-1	14	TRBV7-7	-	TGTGCTAGCAGCCCCGGGACGGAGAACAATGAGCAGTTCTTC	CASSPGTENNEQFF
TRBD1	TRBJ2-2	15	TRBV12-5	-	TGTGCTAGTGGTTTGGGACAGGGTCACACCGGGGAGCTGTTTTTT	CASGLGQGHTGELFF
TRBD2	TRBJ2-1	15	TRBV2	-	TGTGCCAGCAGTGAGGCGGGAGGGCCCTACAATGAGCAGTTCTTC	CASSEAGGPYNEQFF
-	TRBJ2-7	13	TRBV23-1	-	TGCGCCAGCTGCTGGACCTCCAAAGACGAGCAGTACTTC	CASCWTSKDEQYF
TRBD2	TRBJ2-7	15	TRBV7-8	-	TGTGCCAGCAGCTGGGGCTTAGCGGGGGGAGGGGAGCAGTACTTC	CASSWGLAGGGEQYF
-	TRBJ1-1	14	TRBV6-1	-	TGTGCCAGCAGTGAAAGGTCTGAGACGGCTGTGGCTTTCTTT	CASSERSETAVAFF
TRBD1	TRBJ1-5	13	TRBV4-3	-	TGCGCCAGCAGCCAAGGACAGGGCCAGCCCCAGCATTTT	CASSQGQGQPQHF
-	TRBJ2-7	14	TRBV27	-	TGTGCCAGCAGTTCCCAAACAGGTAACGACGAGCAGTACTTC	CASSSQTGNDEQYF
-	TRBJ2-2	16	TRBV5-5	-	TGTGCCAGCAGCTTCCTTCCCACGAGGACCACCGGGGAGCTGTTTTTT	CASSFLPTRTTGELFF
-	TRBJ1-4	14	TRBV7-9	-	TGTGCCAGCAGCCCCCTGGGGTTGTTAGAAAAACTGTTTTTT	CASSPLGLLEKLFF
-	TRBJ1-5	12	TRBV5-1	-	TGCGCCAGCAGCTTGGTTTGCTGGCCCCAGCATTTT	CASSLVCWPQHF
-	TRBJ1-1	14	TRBV30	once	TGTGCCTGGAGTAAGGGGGGCGGTGGCACTGAAGCTTTCTTT	CAWSKGGGGTEAFF
-	TRBJ2-1	17	TRBV4-3	-	TGCGCCAGCAGCCAAGACGTGGGGCGCGTTGCGGCCGGTGAGCAGTTCTTC	CASSQDVGRVAAGEQFF
-	TRBJ1-1	14	TRBV27	few	TGTGCCAGCAGTTTGGTAGGTACGAACACTGAAGCTTTCTTT	CASSLVGTNTEAFF
-	TRBJ2-2	15	TRBV11-3	-	TGTGCCAGCAGCCCTCTGGGGGCGAACACCGGGGAGCTGTTTTTT	CASSPLGANTGELFF
TRBD2	TRBJ2-3	15	TRBV13	-	TGTGCCAGCAGCTCAACTAGCGGGGGCACAGATACGCAGTATTTT	CASSSTSGGTDTQYF
TRBD1	TRBJ2-7	14	TRBV5-4	-	TGTGCCAGCAGCCCGCAGGGGGTGATGAGCGAGCAGTACTTC	CASSPQGVMSEQYF
-	TRBJ2-7	14	TRBV2	-	TGTGCCAGCAGTGAACTCTCTCGGGGGTACGAGCAGTACTTC	CASSELSRGYEQYF
TRBD2	TRBJ2-1	17	TRBV15	-	TGTGCCACCAGCAGAGCTTCGGGCGGGAGGGCCGGTAATGAGCAGTTCTTC	CATSRASGGRAGNEQFF
TRBD1	TRBJ1-2	16	TRBV14	-	TGTGCCAGCAGCCCCTGGGACAGGGGGTTCGGTTATGGCTACACCTTC	CASSPWDRGFGYGYTF
-	TRBJ2-7	11	TRBV7-9	-	TGTGCCAGCAGCGCTCCTGGCGAGCAGTACTTC	CASSAPGEQYF
TRBD1	TRBJ2-7	13	TRBV2	few	TGTGCCAGCAGTTTTGGCAGGGGGTACGAGCAGTACTTC	CASSFGRGYEQYF
-	TRBJ1-1	12	TRBV6-5	-	TGTGCCAGCGCGAACGACAGAAGTATAGCTTTCTTT	CASANDRSIAFF
TRBD1	TRBJ2-3	16	TRBV4-3	-	TGCGCCAGCAGCCAAGATAAGGACAGGGCTCAGGATACGCAGTATTTT	CASSQDKDRAQDTQYF
-	TRBJ1-2	15	TRBV5-1	few	TGCGCCAGCAGCTTGGCCAGGTGGGTAGTATATGGCTACACCTTC	CASSLARWVVYGYTF
-	TRBJ2-1	11	TRBV7-2	-	TGTGCCAGCAGCCCCTATGATGAGCAGTTCTTC	CASSPYDEQFF
-	TRBJ1-2	9	TRBV19	-	TGTGCCAGGCCTGATGGCTACACCTTC	CARPDGYTF
-	TRBJ2-3	14	TRBV6-1	-	TGTGCCAGCAGTGAAGCGGGGGCAGGTGGAACGCAGTATTTT	CASSEAGAGGTQYF
-	TRBJ1-4	11	TRBV4-2	-	TGTGCCAGCAGCCAAGGAGGCAGCCTGTTTTTT	CASSQGGSLFF
-	TRBJ2-3	13	TRBV19	-	TGTGCCAGTAGTATCGTGGCCGTGGATACGCAGTATTTT	CASSIVAVDTQYF
TRBD2	TRBJ2-7	16	TRBV4-1	-	TGCGCCAGCAGCCACCTACCCGGGACTAGCGACTACGAGCAGTACTTC	CASSHLPGTSDYEQYF
-	TRBJ2-5	15	TRBV4-1	-	TGCGCCAGCAGCCAGCAAGGGGGGTCCCGGGAGACCCAGTACTTC	CASSQQGGSRETQYF
-	TRBJ2-2	10	TRBV6-6	-	TGTGCCAGCAGCCGCGGGGAGCTGTTTTTT	CASSRGELFF
TRBD1	TRBJ2-7	15	TRBV2	few	TGTGCCAGCAGTGACTGGCAGGGGGCTTCCTACGAGCAGTACTTC	CASSDWQGASYEQYF
-	TRBJ2-7	15	TRBV7-4	-	TGTGCCAGCAGCTTAGGTGGCAGGGCCTCTCTCGAGCAGTACTTC	CASSLGGRASLEQYF
-	TRBJ1-1	14	TRBV19	-	TGTGCCAGTAGTATATTGTCAGGGGTTCCTGAAGCTTTCTTT	CASSILSGVPEAFF
-	TRBJ1-2	16	TRBV13	-	TGTGCCAGCAGCTTTGAGCCACTCGGGGGATCAGATGGCTACACCTTC	CASSFEPLGGSDGYTF